The entry that follows covers one T cell receptor beta chain sequence. This record comes from a study of cytomegalovirus exposure and HLA in healthy donors. The CDR3 is 16 amino acids. In germline, CDR1 is MNHEY, CDR2 SMNVEV (reference sequence). Trimming took 10 bases from V and 6 from J; bases not matched to a gene: 19. With 60 Vbeta and 13 Jbeta primers, the PCR was carried out. Sequenced by immunoSEQ multiplex PCR; TCRdb stores in-frame clones only, minus some. This sample yields about 130,000 clones, of which about 80% are seen a single time; 2.2% belongs to the top ten. Sequenced material: PBMCs. V is TRBV27 and J is TRBJ2-7; TRBD2 aligns across 9 bases. The origin of this receptor is a young man in good health and CMV-seronegative. The CDR3 DNA sequence: TGTGCCACCTCAGCGTGGACTAGCGAGATGGGGGGCGAGCAGTACTTC. It is translated as CATSAWTSEMGGEQYF.